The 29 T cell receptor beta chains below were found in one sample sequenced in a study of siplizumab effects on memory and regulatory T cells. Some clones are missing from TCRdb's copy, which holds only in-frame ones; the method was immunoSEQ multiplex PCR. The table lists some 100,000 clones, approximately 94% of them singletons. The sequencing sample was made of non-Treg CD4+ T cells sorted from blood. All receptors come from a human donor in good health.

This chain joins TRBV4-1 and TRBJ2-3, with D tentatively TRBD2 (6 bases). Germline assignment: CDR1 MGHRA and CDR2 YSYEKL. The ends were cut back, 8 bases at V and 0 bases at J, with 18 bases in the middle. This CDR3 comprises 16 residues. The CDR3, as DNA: TGCGCCAGCCGAGACGGGGTAGCGGATAGCACAGATACGCAGTATTTT. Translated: CASRDGVADSTDTQYF.

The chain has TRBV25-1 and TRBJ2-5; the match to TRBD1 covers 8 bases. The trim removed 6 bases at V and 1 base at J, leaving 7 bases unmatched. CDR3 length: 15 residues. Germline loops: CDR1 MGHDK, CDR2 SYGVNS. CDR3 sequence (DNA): TGTGCCAGCAGCCCTGACAGGGGCCTCCAAGAGACCCAGTACTTC. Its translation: CASSPDRGLQETQYF.

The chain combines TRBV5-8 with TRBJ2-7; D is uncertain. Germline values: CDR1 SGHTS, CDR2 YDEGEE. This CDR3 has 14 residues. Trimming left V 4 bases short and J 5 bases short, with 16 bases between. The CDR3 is CASSLRFTSDEQYF. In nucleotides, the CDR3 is TGTGCCAGCAGCCTCCGATTTACGAGTGACGAGCAGTACTTC.

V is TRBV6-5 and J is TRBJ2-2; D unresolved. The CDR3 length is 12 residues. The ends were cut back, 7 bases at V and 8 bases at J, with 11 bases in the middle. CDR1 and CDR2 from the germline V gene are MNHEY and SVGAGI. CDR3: CASNGQAGELFF. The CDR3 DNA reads TGTGCCAGCAACGGGCAGGCGGGGGAGCTGTTTTTT.

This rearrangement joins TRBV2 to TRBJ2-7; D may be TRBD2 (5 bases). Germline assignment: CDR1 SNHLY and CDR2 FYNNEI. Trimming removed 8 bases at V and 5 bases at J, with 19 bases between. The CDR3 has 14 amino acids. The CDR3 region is CASASTGTRDEQYF. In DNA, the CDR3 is TGTGCCAGCGCCTCGACGGGAACAAGGGACGAGCAGTACTTC.

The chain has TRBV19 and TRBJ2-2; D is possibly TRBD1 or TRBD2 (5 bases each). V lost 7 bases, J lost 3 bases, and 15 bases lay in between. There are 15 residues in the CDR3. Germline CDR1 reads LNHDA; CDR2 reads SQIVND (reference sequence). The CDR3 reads CASTSRGADTGELFF. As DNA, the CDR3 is TGTGCCAGTACGTCCCGAGGGGCCGACACCGGGGAGCTGTTTTTT.

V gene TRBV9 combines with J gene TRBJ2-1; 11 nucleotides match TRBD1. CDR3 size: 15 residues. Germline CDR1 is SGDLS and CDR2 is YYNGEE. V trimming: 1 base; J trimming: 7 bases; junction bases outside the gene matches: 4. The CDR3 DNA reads TGTGCCAGCAGCGTACTAGGACAGGGGGCGAATGAGCAGTTCTTC. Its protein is CASSVLGQGANEQFF. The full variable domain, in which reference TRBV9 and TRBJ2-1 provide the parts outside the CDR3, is DSGVTQTPKHLITATGQRVTLRCSPRSGDLSVYWYQQSLDQGLQFLIQYYNGEERAKGNILERFSAQQFPDLHSELNLSSLELGDSALYFCASSVLGQGANEQFFGPGTRLTVL.

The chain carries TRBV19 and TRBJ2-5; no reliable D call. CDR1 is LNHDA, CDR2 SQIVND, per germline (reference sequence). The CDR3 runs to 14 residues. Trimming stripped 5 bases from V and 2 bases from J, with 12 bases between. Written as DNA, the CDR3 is TGTGCCAGTAGTCGTGGGGATTCTCAAGAGACCCAGTACTTC. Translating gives CASSRGDSQETQYF.

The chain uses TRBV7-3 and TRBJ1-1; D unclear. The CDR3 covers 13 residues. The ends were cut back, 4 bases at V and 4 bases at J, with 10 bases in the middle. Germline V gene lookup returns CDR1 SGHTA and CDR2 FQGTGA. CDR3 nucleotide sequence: TGTGCCAGCAGCTCCTCGGATGGCACTGAAGCTTTCTTT. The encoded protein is CASSSSDGTEAFF.

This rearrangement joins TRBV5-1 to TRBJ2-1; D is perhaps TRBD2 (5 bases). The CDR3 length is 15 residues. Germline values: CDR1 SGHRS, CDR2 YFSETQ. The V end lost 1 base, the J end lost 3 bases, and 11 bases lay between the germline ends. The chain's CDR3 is CASSLTGYYYNEQFF. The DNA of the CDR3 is TGCGCCAGCAGCTTGACGGGATACTACTACAATGAGCAGTTCTTC.

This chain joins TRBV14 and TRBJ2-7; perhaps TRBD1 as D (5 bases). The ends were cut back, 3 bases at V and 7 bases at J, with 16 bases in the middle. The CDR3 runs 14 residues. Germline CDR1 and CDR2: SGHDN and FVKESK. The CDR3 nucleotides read TGTGCCAGCAGCCAGGCTCTCAGGGTAGGAGAGCAGTACTTC. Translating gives CASSQALRVGEQYF.

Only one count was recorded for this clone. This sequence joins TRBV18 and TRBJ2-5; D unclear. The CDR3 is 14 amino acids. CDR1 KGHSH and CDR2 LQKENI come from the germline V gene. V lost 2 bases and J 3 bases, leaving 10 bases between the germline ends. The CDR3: CASSPGLVKETQYF. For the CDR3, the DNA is TGTGCCAGCTCACCAGGGCTAGTAAAAGAGACCCAGTACTTC.

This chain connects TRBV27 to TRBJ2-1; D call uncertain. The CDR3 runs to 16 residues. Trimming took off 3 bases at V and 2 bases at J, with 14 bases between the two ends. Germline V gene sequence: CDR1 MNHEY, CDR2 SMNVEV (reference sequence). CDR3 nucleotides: TGTGCCAGCAGTTTCGTCCGGGCCCATCCCTACAATGAGCAGTTCTTC. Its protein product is CASSFVRAHPYNEQFF.

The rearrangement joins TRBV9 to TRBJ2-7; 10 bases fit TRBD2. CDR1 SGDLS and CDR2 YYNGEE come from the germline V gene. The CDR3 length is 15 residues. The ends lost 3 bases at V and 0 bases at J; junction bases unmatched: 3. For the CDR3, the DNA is TGTGCCAGCAGCGGACTAGCGGGCGGCTCCTACGAGCAGTACTTC. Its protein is CASSGLAGGSYEQYF.

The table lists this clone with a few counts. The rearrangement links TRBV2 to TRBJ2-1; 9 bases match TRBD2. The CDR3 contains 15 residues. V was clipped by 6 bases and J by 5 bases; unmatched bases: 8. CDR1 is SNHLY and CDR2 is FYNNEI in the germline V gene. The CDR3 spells CASRLASGKHNEQFF. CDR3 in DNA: TGTGCCAGCAGGCTGGCTAGCGGGAAACACAATGAGCAGTTCTTC.

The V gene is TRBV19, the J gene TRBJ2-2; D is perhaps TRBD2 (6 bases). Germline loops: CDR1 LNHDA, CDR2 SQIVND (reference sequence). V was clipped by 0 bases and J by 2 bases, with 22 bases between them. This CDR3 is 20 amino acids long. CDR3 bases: TGTGCCAGTAGTATAGAGTCTCACCAGGGACTGGGGTTTAACACCGGGGAGCTGTTTTTT. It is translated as CASSIESHQGLGFNTGELFF.

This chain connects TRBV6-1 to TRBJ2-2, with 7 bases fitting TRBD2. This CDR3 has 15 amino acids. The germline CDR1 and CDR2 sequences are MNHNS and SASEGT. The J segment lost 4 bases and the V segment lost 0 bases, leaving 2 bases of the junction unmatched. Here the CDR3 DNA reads TGTGCCAGCAGTGAAGCACTAGCGAGCACCGGGGAGCTGTTTTTT. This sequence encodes CASSEALASTGELFF.

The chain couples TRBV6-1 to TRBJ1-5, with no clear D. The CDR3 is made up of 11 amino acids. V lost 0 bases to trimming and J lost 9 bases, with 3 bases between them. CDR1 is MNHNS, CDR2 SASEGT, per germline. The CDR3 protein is CASSEALPQHF. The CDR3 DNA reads TGTGCCAGCAGTGAAGCGCTGCCCCAGCATTTT.

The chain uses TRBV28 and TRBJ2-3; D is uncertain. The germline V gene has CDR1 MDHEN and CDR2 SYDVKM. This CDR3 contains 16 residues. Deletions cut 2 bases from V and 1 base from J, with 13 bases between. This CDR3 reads CASSLDGYRGTDTQYF. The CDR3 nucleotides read TGTGCCAGCAGTTTAGACGGCTATAGGGGCACAGATACGCAGTATTTT.

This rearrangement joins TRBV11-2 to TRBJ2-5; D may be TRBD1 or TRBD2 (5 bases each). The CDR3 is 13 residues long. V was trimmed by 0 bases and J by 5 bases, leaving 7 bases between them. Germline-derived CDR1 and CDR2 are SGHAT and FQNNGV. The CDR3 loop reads CASSLDRDETQYF. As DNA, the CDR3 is TGTGCCAGCAGCTTAGACAGGGACGAGACCCAGTACTTC. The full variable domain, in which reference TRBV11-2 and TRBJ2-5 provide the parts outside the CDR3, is EAGVAQSPRYKIIEKRQSVAFWCNPISGHATLYWYQQILGQGPKLLIQFQNNGVVDDSQLPKDRFSAERLKGVDSTLKIQPAKLEDSAVYLCASSLDRDETQYFGPGTRLLVL.

DNA for the CDR3: TGTGCCAGCAGCCAATTCCGGGGACAGGGGGCTCATGGCTACACCTTC. Protein product: CASSQFRGQGAHGYTF. The chain carries TRBV14 and TRBJ1-2; 12 positions match TRBD1. Trimming cost V 2 bases and J 6 bases; bases outside gene matches: 7. This CDR3 has 16 residues. Germline V gene sequence: CDR1 SGHDN, CDR2 FVKESK.

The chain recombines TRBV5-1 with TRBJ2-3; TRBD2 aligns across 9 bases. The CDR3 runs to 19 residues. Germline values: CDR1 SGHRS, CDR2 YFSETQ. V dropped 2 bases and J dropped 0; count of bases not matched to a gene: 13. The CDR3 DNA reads TGCGCCAGCAGCTTTGTTGGGGGTGGGACTAGCCTCAGCACAGATACGCAGTATTTT. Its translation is CASSFVGGGTSLSTDTQYF.

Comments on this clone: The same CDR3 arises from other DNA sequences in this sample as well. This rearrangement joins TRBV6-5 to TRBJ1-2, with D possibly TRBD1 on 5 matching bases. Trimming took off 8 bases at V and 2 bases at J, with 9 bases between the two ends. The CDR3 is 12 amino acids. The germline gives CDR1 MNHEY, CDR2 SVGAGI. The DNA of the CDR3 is TGTGCCAGCCGGGGCCGCAACTATGGCTACACCTTC. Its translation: CASRGRNYGYTF.

In DNA, the CDR3 is TGTGCCAGCAGCGTAGACGGGAGTACCTACGAGCAGTACTTC. Translated: CASSVDGSTYEQYF. The chain combines TRBV9 with TRBJ2-7; D may be TRBD2 (6 bases). Germline CDR1 and CDR2: SGDLS and YYNGEE. The CDR3 extends over 14 amino acids. Deletions cut 0 bases from V and 2 bases from J, with 9 bases between.

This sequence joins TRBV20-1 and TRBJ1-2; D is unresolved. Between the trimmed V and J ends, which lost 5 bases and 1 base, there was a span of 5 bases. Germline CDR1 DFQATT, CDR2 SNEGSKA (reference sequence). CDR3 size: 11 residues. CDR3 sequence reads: CSAQNNYGYTF. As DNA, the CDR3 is TGCAGTGCTCAAAATAACTATGGCTACACCTTC.

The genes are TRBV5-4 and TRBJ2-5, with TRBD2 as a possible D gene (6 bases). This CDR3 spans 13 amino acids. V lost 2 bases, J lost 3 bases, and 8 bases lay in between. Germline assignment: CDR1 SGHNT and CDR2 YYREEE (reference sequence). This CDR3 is CASSFIAEETQYF. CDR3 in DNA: TGTGCCAGCAGCTTCATAGCGGAAGAGACCCAGTACTTC.

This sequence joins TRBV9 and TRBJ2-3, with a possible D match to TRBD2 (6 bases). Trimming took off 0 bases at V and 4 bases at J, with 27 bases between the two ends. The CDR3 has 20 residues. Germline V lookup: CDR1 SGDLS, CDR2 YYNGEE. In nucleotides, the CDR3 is TGTGCCAGCAGCGTAGCCCCGACTAGGAGGGAGATGAGGATCTCAGATACGCAGTATTTT. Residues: CASSVAPTRREMRISDTQYF.

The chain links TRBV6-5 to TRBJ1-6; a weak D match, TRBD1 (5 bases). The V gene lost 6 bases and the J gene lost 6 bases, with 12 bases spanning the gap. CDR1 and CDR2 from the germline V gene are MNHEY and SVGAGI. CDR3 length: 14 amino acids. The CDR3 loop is CASSFLGVNSPLHF. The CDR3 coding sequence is TGTGCCAGCAGCTTCCTGGGGGTTAATTCACCCCTCCACTTT.

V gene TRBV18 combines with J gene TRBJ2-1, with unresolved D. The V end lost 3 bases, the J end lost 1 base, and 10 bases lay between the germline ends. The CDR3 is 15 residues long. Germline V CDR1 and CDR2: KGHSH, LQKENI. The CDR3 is CASSPLPISYNEQFF. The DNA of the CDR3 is TGTGCCAGCTCACCTCTCCCAATTTCCTACAATGAGCAGTTCTTC.